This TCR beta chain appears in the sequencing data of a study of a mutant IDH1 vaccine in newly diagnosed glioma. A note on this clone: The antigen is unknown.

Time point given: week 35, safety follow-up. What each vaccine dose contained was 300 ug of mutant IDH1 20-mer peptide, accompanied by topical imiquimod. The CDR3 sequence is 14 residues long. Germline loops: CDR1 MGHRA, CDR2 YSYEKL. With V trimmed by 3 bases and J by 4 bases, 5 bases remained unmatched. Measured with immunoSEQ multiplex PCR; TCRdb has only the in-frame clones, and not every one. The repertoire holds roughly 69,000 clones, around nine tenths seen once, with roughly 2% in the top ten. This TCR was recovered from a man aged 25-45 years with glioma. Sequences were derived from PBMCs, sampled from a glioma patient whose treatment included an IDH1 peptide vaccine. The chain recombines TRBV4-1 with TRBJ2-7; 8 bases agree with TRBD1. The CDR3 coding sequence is TGCGCCAGCAGCCATACGACAGGGGAGTACGAGCAGTACTTC. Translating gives CASSHTTGEYEQYF.